One sample yielded the 5 T cell receptor beta chains listed below, sequenced in a study of breast tumors, draining lymph nodes, adjacent tissues. From the multiplex PCR reads, TCRdb called clonotypes with MiXCR, one entry per CDR3 protein. The sample has 50,000 to 55,000 distinct CDR3 sequences, around 40% seen once; the top ten hold about 10%. Sequences were obtained from breast tumor tissue. The source of these receptors is a female donor with breast cancer. Some clones in this sample may be carry-over from other donors' samples.

This clonotype has just a few counts. A read error may be the cause here, since a much bigger clone is one base away. This chain links TRBV30 with TRBJ2-1; D uncertain. Trimming removed 0 bases from V and 9 bases from J, with 12 bases in between. The CDR3 totals 13 residues. Germline V CDR1 and CDR2: GTSNPN, SVGIG (reference sequence). The CDR3 coding sequence is TGTGCCTGGAGTGTACACCCGGGCAGTGAGCAGTTCTTC. Translation: CAWSVHPGSEQFF.

This clonotype was recorded only once. The J gene is TRBJ2-3, the V gene TRBV7-3, with TRBD2 as a possible D gene (6 bases). The V gene lost 6 bases and the J gene lost 3 bases, with 19 bases spanning the gap. This CDR3 comprises 16 residues. Germline-derived CDR1 and CDR2 are SGHTA and FQGTGA. The CDR3 sequence is CASREGFNFDTDTQYF. Here the CDR3 DNA reads TGTGCCAGCAGGGAGGGCTTTAACTTCGATACAGATACGCAGTATTTT.

The V and J genes are TRBV15 and TRBJ2-7; possible D gene TRBD1, 5 bases. Trimming took 1 base from V and 2 from J, leaving 12 bases between them. Germline V gene sequence: CDR1 LNHNV, CDR2 YYDKDF (reference sequence). CDR3 length equals 15 residues. This chain's CDR3 is CATSRGGARAYEQYF. In DNA form, the CDR3 reads TGTGCCACCAGCAGAGGGGGCGCCAGGGCCTACGAGCAGTACTTC. The variable domain in full, with the rest retrieved from reference TRBV15 and TRBJ2-7, is DAMVIQNPRYQVTQFGKPVTLSCSQTLNHNVMYWYQQKSSQAPKLLFHYYDKDFNNEADTPDNFQSRRPNTSFCFLDIRSPGLGDTAMYLCATSRGGARAYEQYFGPGTRLTVT.

The rearrangement links TRBV12-3 or TRBV12-4 to TRBJ1-1; TRBD1 matches 7 bases. With V trimmed by 3 bases and J by 3 bases, 10 bases remained unmatched. The CDR3 totals 16 residues. The CDR3 spells CASSFGGGGFYTEAFF. CDR3 nucleotides: TGTGCCAGCAGTTTCGGGGGAGGGGGCTTTTACACTGAAGCTTTCTTT.

This clonotype has at least ten counts. The chain has TRBV6-4 and TRBJ2-6; perhaps TRBD1 as D (6 bases). Trimming shortened V by 7 bases and J by 3 bases, and 16 bases separated the two germline ends. The CDR3 contains 16 residues. CDR1 is MRHNA and CDR2 is SNTAGT in the germline V gene. Here the CDR3 reads CASTDLQGFGANVLTF. CDR3 in DNA: TGTGCCAGCACGGATCTACAGGGTTTTGGGGCCAACGTCCTGACTTTC.